The 21 T cell receptor beta chains reported below all come from one sample, sequenced in a study of identical twins. Using its own MiXCR run on the 5' RACE reads, TCRdb lists one record per CDR3 protein. Among 350,000 to 400,000 distinct CDR3 sequences listed, around 9.7% were seen once. Sequenced: naive T cells sorted from blood. These TCRs come from a woman aged 45-59 years in good health.

This clonotype came up many times. The chain has TRBV24-1 and TRBJ2-5; a possible D gene is TRBD2 (6 bases). The germline gives CDR1 KGHDR, CDR2 SFDVKD. V was clipped by 1 base and J by 4 bases, with 9 bases between them. CDR3 size: 14 residues. The CDR3 loop reads CATSDLSGRETQYF. The DNA for the CDR3 is TGTGCCACCAGTGATTTATCCGGGAGAGAGACCCAGTACTTC.

The table lists this clonotype with a few counts. The rearrangement joins TRBV21-1 to TRBJ2-5; the listed D gene, TRBD2, was not tested against the DNA. TRBV21-1 is given as a pseudogene. There are 14 residues in the CDR3. The CDR3 DNA is TGTGCCAGCAGCAAGGGACTGTACCAAGAGACCCAGTACTTC. It is translated as CASSKGLYQETQYF.

This chain links TRBV20-1 with TRBJ2-1, with D perhaps TRBD1 (6 bases). V lost 3 bases and J lost 13, with 10 bases in between. There are 10 residues in the CDR3. Germline assignment: CDR1 DFQATT and CDR2 SNEGSKA (reference sequence). The chain's CDR3 is CSASRDIQFF. DNA for the CDR3: TGCAGTGCTAGCCGGGACATCCAGTTCTTC.

The chain employs TRBV2 and TRBJ2-1; a weak D match, TRBD2 (6 bases). Germline V gene lookup returns CDR1 SNHLY and CDR2 FYNNEI. V lost 4 bases and J 4 bases, leaving 14 bases between the germline ends. The CDR3 contains 15 residues. This chain's CDR3 is CASSADYSVYNEQFF. Here the CDR3 DNA reads TGTGCCAGCAGTGCGGACTACTCCGTATACAATGAGCAGTTCTTC.

This clonotype was seen at least ten times. The V call is TRBV20-1, the J call TRBJ2-3; no firm D call. Germline lookup yields CDR1 DFQATT and CDR2 SNEGSKA (reference sequence). The CDR3 consists of 13 residues. Trimming removed 1 base at V and 4 bases at J, with 9 bases between. The chain's CDR3 is CSARGYAADTQYF. DNA of the CDR3: TGCAGTGCTAGAGGCTACGCGGCAGATACGCAGTATTTT.

This clonotype has a count of ten or more. The chain recombines TRBV4-2 with TRBJ2-7; D might be TRBD2 (5 bases). Germline V gene sequence: CDR1 LGHNA, CDR2 YNFKEQ. The CDR3 contains 16 residues. V was shortened by 8 bases and J by 0 bases, with 20 bases between the two germline ends. The CDR3 loop reads CASGEIEAASSYEQYF. As DNA, the CDR3 is TGTGCCAGCGGAGAGATAGAAGCGGCGAGCTCCTACGAGCAGTACTTC.

This clonotype has a count of ten or more. The chain recombines TRBV20-1 with TRBJ2-2; no clear D gene. CDR3 length: 15 residues. Trimming took 0 bases from V and 1 from J, leaving 9 bases between them. Germline V gives CDR1 DFQATT, CDR2 SNEGSKA (reference sequence). The CDR3 DNA is TGCAGTGCTAGAGATCCTCTAAAGAACACCGGGGAGCTGTTTTTT. Translation gives CSARDPLKNTGELFF.

This clonotype came up many times. This chain uses TRBV12-3 or TRBV12-4 with TRBJ1-1; the D gene is possibly TRBD1 (5 bases). The V gene lost 6 bases and the J gene lost 1 base, with 12 bases spanning the gap. CDR3 length: 14 amino acids. Here the CDR3 reads CASSWRGTNTEAFF. The CDR3 nucleotides are TGTGCCAGCAGCTGGCGGGGGACGAACACTGAAGCTTTCTTT.

The rearrangement links TRBV28 to TRBJ2-7, with 8 bases aligning to TRBD1. Germline V CDR1 and CDR2: MDHEN, SYDVKM. V was pared by 5 bases and J by 1 base, with 7 bases of the junction left unmatched. The CDR3 sequence is 15 residues long. The CDR3 loop is CASSTGQGGSYEQYF. CDR3 coding DNA: TGTGCCAGCAGTACCGGACAGGGTGGGTCCTACGAGCAGTACTTC.

This clonotype came up a few times. The J gene is TRBJ2-1, the V gene TRBV20-1; TRBD2 aligns across 14 bases. CDR3 size: 14 residues. Per germline, CDR1 DFQATT and CDR2 SNEGSKA (reference sequence). The junction had 5 bases not matched to a gene; V was cut back by 6 bases and J by 7 bases. The CDR3 protein is CSAPGLAGGNEQFF. Written as DNA, the CDR3 is TGCAGTGCCCCAGGACTAGCGGGAGGTAATGAGCAGTTCTTC.

The V call is TRBV20-1, the J call TRBJ2-5, with TRBD1 matching 7 bases. The CDR3 covers 17 residues. The germline V gene has CDR1 DFQATT and CDR2 SNEGSKA (reference sequence). The V gene end was trimmed by 6 bases and the J gene end by 1 base; junction bases not matched to a gene: 17. CDR3 loop: CSAISPGPGGTQETQYF. CDR3 DNA: TGCAGTGCGATCTCCCCCGGGCCAGGGGGTACCCAAGAGACCCAGTACTTC.

Only a few counts were recorded for this clonotype. This rearrangement joins TRBV4-1 to TRBJ2-3, with 8 positions matching TRBD2. CDR3 size: 14 residues. V shed 3 bases, J shed 1 base, and the junction held 0 bases outside the gene matches. The V gene's germline CDR1 is MGHRA and CDR2 YSYEKL. The chain's CDR3 is CASSQTSGTDTQYF. CDR3 DNA sequence: TGCGCCAGCAGCCAGACTAGCGGCACAGATACGCAGTATTTT.

This clonotype was seen repeatedly, ten times or more. This chain links TRBV12-3 or TRBV12-4 with TRBJ1-6; D is ambiguous. This CDR3 has 14 residues. V was trimmed by 3 bases and J by 6 bases, leaving 9 bases between them. The CDR3 DNA is TGTGCCAGCAGTTTTAGCGGCGGTAATTCACCCCTCCACTTT. As protein: CASSFSGGNSPLHF.

The chain combines TRBV11-2 with TRBJ1-4, with D unresolved. The V end lost 3 bases, the J end lost 8 bases, and 7 bases lay between the germline ends. The CDR3 runs to 12 residues. Germline CDR1 reads SGHAT; CDR2 reads FQNNGV. The CDR3 coding sequence is TGTGCCAGCAGCTTTAGAAGAGAAAAACTGTTTTTT. This gives the protein CASSFRREKLFF.

This clonotype was found many times. The J gene is TRBJ1-1, the V gene TRBV5-1; the match to TRBD1 covers 7 bases. Germline CDR1 is SGHRS and CDR2 is YFSETQ. CDR3 length: 14 amino acids. With V trimmed by 4 bases and J by 6 bases, 9 bases remained unmatched. Written as DNA, the CDR3 is TGCGCCAGCAGCGTCCGACAGGGTTACTCTGAAGCTTTCTTT. It encodes CASSVRQGYSEAFF.

This clonotype was seen a handful of times. The chain employs TRBV10-3 and TRBJ2-3; 8 nucleotides agree with TRBD1. The CDR3 consists of 13 residues. Per germline, CDR1 ENHRY and CDR2 SYGVKD. V lost 8 bases, J lost 2 bases, and 3 bases stayed unmatched. CDR3 DNA: TGTGCCATCTCGACAGGGGACACAGATACGCAGTATTTT. Its translation: CAISTGDTDTQYF.

This sequence joins TRBV10-3 and TRBJ2-5, with 7 nucleotides matching TRBD1. With 7 bases clipped from V and 5 bases from J, the junction kept 10 bases outside the gene matches. This CDR3 contains 14 residues. Germline V gives CDR1 ENHRY, CDR2 SYGVKD. The CDR3 is CAITPGTDVETQYF. In DNA form, the CDR3 reads TGTGCCATCACACCCGGGACAGATGTGGAGACCCAGTACTTC.

This clonotype was recorded a few times. This rearrangement joins TRBV5-6 to TRBJ1-1; D may be TRBD1 (5 bases). Trimming removed 7 bases from V and 6 bases from J, with 16 bases in between. Germline V gives CDR1 SGHDT, CDR2 YYEEEE. This CDR3 has 13 amino acids. DNA for the CDR3: TGTGCCAGCGGACAAGGAGGCCCCTCTGAAGCTTTCTTT. This translates into CASGQGGPSEAFF.

With regard to this clonotype: It may be a read error: a sequence one base away is much more abundant. This rearrangement joins TRBV19 to TRBJ2-5; 9 bases map to TRBD1. CDR1 and CDR2 from the germline V gene are LNHDA and SQIVND (reference sequence). This CDR3 comprises 15 residues. CDR3 DNA: TGTGCCGGTAGTACCGGGACAGGGACCTCGGAGACCCAGTACTTC. As protein: CAGSTGTGTSETQYF.

This clonotype was detected a few times. The chain combines TRBV15 with TRBJ1-1, with D unclear. Germline values: CDR1 LNHNV, CDR2 YYDKDF (reference sequence). Trimming shortened V by 4 bases and J by 6 bases, and 15 bases separated the two germline ends. The CDR3 spans 14 residues. CDR3 DNA: TGTGCCACCAGCACCGGAAGCGGGTTGGCTGAAGCTTTCTTT. The encoded protein is CATSTGSGLAEAFF.

Here the CDR3 DNA reads TGCGCCAGCAGTCGTTGGGGATACGAGCAGTACGTC. Translation gives CASSRWGYEQYV. The rearrangement joins TRBV5-1 to TRBJ2-7; no clear D. Germline V lookup: CDR1 SGHRS, CDR2 YFSETQ. V lost 5 bases, J lost 4 bases, and 10 bases lay in between. This CDR3 comprises 12 residues.